One sample yielded the 3 T cell receptor beta chains listed below, sequenced in a study of blood T cell repertoires in COVID-19. Sequenced by immunoSEQ multiplex PCR; TCRdb stores in-frame clones only, minus some. The sample lists under 300,000 clones; more than 75% were seen once. The sequencing input was peripheral blood. The receptors were sampled from an older woman with active or convalescent COVID-19.

The chain has TRBV5-6 and TRBJ1-2, with 7 positions matching TRBD1. The CDR3 sequence is 14 residues long. Losses at the gene ends were 6 bases for V and 5 bases for J; bases not matched to a gene: 10. CDR1 SGHDT and CDR2 YYEEEE come from the germline V gene. In nucleotides, the CDR3 is TGTGCCAGCACATCTGTACAGGGGATTTATGGCTACACCTTC. It yields the protein CASTSVQGIYGYTF.

The J gene is TRBJ2-3, the V gene TRBV21-1; TRBD2 reflects the table's D call only, with no check against the DNA. TRBV21-1 counts as a pseudogene. The CDR3 loop spans 17 amino acids. CDR3 region: CASSKERGGGPTDTQYF. CDR3 DNA sequence: TGTGCCAGCAGCAAAGAAAGGGGCGGGGGGCCGACAGATACGCAGTATTTT.

The chain is built from TRBV27 and TRBJ1-3; maybe TRBD1 (6 bases). V was pared by 5 bases and J by 0 bases, with 11 bases between. The CDR3 consists of 15 residues. The germline V gene encodes CDR1 MNHEY and CDR2 SMNVEV (reference sequence). In nucleotides, the CDR3 is TGTGCCAGCAGTAAGAACAGGGACTCTGGAAACACCATATATTTT. Translating gives CASSKNRDSGNTIYF.